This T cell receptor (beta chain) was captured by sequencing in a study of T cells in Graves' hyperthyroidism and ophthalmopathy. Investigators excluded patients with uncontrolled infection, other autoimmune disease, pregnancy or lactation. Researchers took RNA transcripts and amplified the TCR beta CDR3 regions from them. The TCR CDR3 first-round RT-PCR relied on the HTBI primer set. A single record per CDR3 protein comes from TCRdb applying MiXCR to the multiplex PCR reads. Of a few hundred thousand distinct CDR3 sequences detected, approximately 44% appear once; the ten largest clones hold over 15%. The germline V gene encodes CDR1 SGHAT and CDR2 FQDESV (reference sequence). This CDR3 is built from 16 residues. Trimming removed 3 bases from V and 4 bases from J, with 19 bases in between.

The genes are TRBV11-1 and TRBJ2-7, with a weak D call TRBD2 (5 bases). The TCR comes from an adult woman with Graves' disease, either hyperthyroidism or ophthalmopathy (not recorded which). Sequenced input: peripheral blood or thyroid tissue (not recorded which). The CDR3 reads CASSFPLGVEGYEQYF. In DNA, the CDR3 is TGTGCCAGCAGCTTCCCCCTAGGTGTTGAGGGATACGAGCAGTACTTC.